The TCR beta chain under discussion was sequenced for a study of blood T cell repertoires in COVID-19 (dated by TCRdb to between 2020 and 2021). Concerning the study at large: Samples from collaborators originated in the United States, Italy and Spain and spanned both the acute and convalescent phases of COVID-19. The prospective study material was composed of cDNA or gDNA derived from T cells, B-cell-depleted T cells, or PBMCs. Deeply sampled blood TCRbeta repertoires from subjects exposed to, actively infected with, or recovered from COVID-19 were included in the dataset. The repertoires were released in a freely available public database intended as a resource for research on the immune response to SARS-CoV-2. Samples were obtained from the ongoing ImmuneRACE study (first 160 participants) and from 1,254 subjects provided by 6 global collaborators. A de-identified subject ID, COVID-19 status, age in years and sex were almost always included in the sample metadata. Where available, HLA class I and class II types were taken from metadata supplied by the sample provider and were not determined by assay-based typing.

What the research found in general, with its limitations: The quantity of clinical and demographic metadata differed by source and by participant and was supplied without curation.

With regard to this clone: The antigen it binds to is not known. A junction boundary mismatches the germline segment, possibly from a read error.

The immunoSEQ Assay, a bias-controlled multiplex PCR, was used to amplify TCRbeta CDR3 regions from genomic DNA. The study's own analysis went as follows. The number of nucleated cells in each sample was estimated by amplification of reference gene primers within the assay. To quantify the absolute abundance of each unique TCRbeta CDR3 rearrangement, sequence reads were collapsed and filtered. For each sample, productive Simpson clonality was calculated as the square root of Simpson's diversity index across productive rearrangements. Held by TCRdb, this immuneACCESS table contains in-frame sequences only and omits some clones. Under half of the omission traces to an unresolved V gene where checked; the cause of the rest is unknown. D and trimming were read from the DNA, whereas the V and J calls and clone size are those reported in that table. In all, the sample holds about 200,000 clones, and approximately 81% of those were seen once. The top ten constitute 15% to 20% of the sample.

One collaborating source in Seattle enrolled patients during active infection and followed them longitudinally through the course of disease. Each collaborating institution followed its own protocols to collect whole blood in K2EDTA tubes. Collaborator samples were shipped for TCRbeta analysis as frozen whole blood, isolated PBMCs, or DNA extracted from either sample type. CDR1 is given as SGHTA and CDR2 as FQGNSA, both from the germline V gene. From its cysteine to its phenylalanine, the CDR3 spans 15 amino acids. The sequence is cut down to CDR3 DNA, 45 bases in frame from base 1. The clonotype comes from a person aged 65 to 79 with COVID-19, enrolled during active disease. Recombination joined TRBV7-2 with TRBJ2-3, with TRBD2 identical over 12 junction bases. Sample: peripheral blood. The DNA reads TGTGCCAGCAGCCTAGCGGGGGGGGTCACAGATACGCAGTATTTT. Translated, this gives CASSLAGGVTDTQYF. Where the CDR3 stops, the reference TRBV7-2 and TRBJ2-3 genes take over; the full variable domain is GAGVSQSPSNKVTEKGKDVELRCDPISGHTALYWYRQSLGQGLEFLIYFQGNSAPDKSGLPSDRFSAERTGGSVSTLTIQRTQQEDSAVYLCASSLAGGVTDTQYFGPGTRLTVL.